This T cell receptor (beta chain) derives from a study of lymphopenia after photon versus proton radiotherapy. Notes on the study in general: A bigger post-nadir fall in TCR diversity correlated inversely with survival time in deceased patients. After lymphocyte nadir, photon-treated repertoires showed oligoclonal expansion, especially CD8+ Temra. Survival link was tested only in deceased patients; proton benefit remains a possibility.

Concerning this clone itself: Its antigen is currently unknown.

Germline V lookup: CDR1 SGHNT, CDR2 YYREEE (reference sequence). V was cut by 1 base and J by 6 bases, with 12 bases left in between. The length of the CDR3 is 14 residues. Measured with immunoSEQ multiplex PCR; TCRdb has only the in-frame clones, and not every one. Of roughly 18,000 clones in the sample, almost 85% are singletons; the top ten hold around 2.9%. The sequence came from a woman aged 50 to 60 with pancreatic cancer. The J gene is TRBJ2-3, the V gene TRBV5-4; the D gene is possibly TRBD1 (5 bases). The material sequenced was peripheral blood, taken from a patient treated with photon-based radiotherapy. CDR3 bases: TGTGCCAGCAGCTTGAGGCAGGGCGAGGATACGCAGTATTTT. This sequence encodes CASSLRQGEDTQYF. The full variable domain, its missing parts supplied by reference TRBV5-4 and TRBJ2-3, is ETGVTQSPTHLIKTRGQQVTLRCSSQSGHNTVSWYQQALGQGPQFIFQYYREEENGRGNFPPRFSGLQFPNYSSELNVNALELDDSALYLCASSLRQGEDTQYFGPGTRLTVL.